This T cell receptor (beta chain) is drawn from a study of beta chain features in type 1 diabetes. About the research overall: The patients were much like the healthy donors in age, gender and cell yields.

Sorted CD4+ subsets: naive, central memory, regulatory, stem cell-like memory (CD45RO/CCR7/CD25/CD127/CD95/CD27 panel). Study-level results: In these data, an HLA type influence on TCRB rearrangement remained unresolved. Patients with Type 1 diabetes showed moderately but significantly shorter TCRB CDR3s in all four CD4+ subsets. Type 1 diabetes patients had VDJ junctions that carried fewer insertions and more deletions.

In germline, CDR1 is SGHRS, CDR2 YFSETQ. The V and J ends lost 5 bases and 6 bases, in that order; junction bases with no gene match: 6. The CDR3 runs to 14 residues. On this clone: The antigen is unknown.

Every bit of the isolated RNA underwent reverse transcription, so sequencing read expressed TCRB transcripts. Repertoires were generated with immunoSEQ multiplex PCR, while TCRdb's copy carries only in-frame clones and drops some. The sample gives 50,000 or so clones, around 45% of which show up once; roughly 1.4% is in the top ten. The source material was Tregs from blood. This rearrangement joins TRBV5-1 to TRBJ2-2; 8 nucleotides match TRBD2. This receptor was taken from a man aged 30 to 45 with type 1 diabetes. CDR3 nucleotides: TGCGCCAGCAGAAGCGGGAGTGCGGCCGGGGAGCTGTTTTTT. Protein product: CASRSGSAAGELFF.